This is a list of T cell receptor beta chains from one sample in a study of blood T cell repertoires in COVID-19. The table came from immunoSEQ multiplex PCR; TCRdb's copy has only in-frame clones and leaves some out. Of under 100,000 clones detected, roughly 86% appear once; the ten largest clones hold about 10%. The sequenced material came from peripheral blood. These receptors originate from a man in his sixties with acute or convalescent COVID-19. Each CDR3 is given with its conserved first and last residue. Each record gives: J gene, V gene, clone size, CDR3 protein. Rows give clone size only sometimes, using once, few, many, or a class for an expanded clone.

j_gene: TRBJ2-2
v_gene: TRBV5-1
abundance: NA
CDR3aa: CASKERGGTGELFF

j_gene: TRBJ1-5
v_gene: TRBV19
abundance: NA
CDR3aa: CASSTGQNQPQHF

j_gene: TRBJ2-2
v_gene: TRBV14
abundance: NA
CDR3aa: CASSHKSTRVPNTGELFF

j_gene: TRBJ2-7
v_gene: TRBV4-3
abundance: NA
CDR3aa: CASSQDRAGGIYEQYF

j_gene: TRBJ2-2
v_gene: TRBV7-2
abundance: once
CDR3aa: CASSSRGLAGGRTGELFF

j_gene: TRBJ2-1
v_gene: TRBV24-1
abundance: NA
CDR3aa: CATSESGEAYNEQFF

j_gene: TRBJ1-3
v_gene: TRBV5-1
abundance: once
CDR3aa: CASSYNQRSSGNTIYF

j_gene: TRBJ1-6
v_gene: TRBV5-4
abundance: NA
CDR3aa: CASSRGQGGINSPLHF

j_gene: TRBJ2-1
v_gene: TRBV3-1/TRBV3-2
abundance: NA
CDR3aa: CASSRDISSYNEQFF

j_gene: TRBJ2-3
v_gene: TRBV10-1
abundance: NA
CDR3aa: CASSPGLAGADTQYF

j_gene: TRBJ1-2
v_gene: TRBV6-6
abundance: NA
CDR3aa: CASTLRRGETYGYTF

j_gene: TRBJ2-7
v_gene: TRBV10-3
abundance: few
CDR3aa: CAISGQGGLYEQYF

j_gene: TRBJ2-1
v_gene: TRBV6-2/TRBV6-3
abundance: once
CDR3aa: CASSSLAGDEQFF

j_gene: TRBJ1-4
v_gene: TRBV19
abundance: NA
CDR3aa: CASSQGQGASFMEKLFF

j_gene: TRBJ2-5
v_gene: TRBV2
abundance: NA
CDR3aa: CASTPRGVHETQYF

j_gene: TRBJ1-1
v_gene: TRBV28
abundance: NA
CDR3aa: CASSLGLQNTEAFF

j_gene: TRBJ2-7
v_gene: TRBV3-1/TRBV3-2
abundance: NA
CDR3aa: CASSQGRPPAYEQYF

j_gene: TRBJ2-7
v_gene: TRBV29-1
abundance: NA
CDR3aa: CSVDAAGSYEQYF

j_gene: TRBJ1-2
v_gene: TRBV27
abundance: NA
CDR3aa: CASSLFAGTGANNYGYTF

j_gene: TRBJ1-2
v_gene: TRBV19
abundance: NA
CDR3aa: CASSITYGEGMRGYTF

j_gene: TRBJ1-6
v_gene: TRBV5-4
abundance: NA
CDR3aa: CASSLGTGGSYNSPLHF

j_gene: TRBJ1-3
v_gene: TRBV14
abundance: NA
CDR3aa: CARGTGMIRGNTIYF

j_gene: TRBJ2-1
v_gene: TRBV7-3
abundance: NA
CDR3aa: CASSSQRGSPEQFF

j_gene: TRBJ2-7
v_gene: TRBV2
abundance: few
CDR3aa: CATSTGSHEQYF

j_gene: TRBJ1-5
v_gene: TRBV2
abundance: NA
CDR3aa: CASSDSSSNQPQHF

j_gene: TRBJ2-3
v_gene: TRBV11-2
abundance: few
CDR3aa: CASSLGSGSTDTQYF

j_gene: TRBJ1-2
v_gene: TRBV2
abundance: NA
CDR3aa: CASSTGTGSFGYTF

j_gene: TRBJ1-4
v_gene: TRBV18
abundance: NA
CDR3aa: CASSPTTAGMGEKLFF

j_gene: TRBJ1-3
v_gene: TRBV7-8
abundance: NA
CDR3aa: CASSLINSGNTIYF

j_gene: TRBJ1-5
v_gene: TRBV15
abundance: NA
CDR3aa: CATSRGVQPQHF

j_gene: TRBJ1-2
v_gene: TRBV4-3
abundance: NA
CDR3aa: CASSPAGGYGYTF

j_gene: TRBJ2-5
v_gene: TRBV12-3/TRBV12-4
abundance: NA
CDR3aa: CASRGGMVETQYF

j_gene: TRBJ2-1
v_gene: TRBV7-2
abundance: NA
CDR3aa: CASSFRQGFLFF

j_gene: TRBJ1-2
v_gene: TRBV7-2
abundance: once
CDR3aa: CASSLQGLPAGYTF

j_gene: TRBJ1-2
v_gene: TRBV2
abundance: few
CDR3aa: CASKTRTADYGYTF

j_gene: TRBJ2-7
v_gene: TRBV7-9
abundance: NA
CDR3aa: CASSLVEGSPYEQYF

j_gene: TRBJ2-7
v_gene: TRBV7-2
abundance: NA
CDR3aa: CASSPSRDRDYEQYF

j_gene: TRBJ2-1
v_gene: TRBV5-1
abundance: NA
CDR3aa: CASSSEGASYNEQFF

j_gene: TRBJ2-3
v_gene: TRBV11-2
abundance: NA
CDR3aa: CASSTGTSGSGTDTQYF

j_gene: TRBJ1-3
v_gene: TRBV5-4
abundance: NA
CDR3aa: CASSEGLKENTIYF

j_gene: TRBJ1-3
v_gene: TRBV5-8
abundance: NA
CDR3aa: CASSFQGAGNTIYF

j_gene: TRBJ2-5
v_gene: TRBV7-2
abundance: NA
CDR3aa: CASSLGSGGGQETQYF

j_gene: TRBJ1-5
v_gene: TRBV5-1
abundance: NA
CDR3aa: CASSLGQGVQPQHF

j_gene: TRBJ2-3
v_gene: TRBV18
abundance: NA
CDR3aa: CASSPSRSTDTQYF